This T cell receptor beta chain emerged from a study of blood T cell repertoires in COVID-19. The overall study: COVID-19 samples collected from the United States, Italy and Spain covered acute and convalescent phases.

The method was immunoSEQ multiplex PCR; TCRdb's version includes in-frame clones alone and lacks a portion of them. The sample consists of more than 200,000 clones, around 90% of them appearing once. Individuals drawn from approximately 26 US areas were about 18 to 90 years old. Germline-derived CDR1 and CDR2 are KGHSH and LQKENI. This CDR3 is built from 13 residues. Deletions cut 3 bases from V and 5 bases from J, with 11 bases between. The TCR sequence derives from a woman younger than 35 who had recovered from COVID-19. The chain carries TRBV18 and TRBJ2-7; maybe TRBD2 (5 bases). The sequenced sample was PBMCs or T cells enriched from blood (not recorded which). CDR3 sequence: CASSPPTSDEQYF. The CDR3 DNA sequence: TGTGCCAGCTCACCCCCCACTAGTGACGAGCAGTACTTC.